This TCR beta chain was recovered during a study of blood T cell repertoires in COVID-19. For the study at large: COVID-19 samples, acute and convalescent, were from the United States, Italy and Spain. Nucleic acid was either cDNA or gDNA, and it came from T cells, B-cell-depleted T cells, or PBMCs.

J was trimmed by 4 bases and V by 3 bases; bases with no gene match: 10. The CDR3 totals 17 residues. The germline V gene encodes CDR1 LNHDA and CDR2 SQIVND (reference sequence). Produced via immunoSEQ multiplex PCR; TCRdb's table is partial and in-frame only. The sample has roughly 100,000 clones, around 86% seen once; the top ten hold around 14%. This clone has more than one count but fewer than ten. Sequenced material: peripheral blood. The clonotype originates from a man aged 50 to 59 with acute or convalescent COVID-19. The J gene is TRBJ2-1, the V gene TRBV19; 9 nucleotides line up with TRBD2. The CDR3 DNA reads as TGTGCCAGTAGTATTAAAATTTCTAGCGGGACATACAATGAGCAGTTCTTC. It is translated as CASSIKISSGTYNEQFF.